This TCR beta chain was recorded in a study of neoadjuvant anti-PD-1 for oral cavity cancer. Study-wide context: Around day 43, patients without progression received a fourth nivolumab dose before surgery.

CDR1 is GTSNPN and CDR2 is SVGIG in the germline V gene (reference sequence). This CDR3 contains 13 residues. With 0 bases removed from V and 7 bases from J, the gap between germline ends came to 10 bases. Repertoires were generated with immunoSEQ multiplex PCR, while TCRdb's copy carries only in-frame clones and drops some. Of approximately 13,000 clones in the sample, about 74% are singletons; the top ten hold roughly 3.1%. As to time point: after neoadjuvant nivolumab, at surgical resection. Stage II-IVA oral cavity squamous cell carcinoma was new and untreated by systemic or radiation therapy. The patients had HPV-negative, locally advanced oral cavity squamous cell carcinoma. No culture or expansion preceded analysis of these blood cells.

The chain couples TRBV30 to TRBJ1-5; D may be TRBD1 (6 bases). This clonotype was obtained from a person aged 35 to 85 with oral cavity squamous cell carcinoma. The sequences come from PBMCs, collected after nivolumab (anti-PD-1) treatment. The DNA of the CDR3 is TGTGCCTGGAGTGTGAAGGACAGCCAGCCCCAGCATTTT. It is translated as CAWSVKDSQPQHF. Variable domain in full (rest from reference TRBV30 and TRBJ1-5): SQTIHQWPATLVQPVGSPLSLECTVEGTSNPNLYWYRQAAGRGLQLLFYSVGIGQISSEVPQNLSASRPQDRQFILSSKKLLLSDSGFYLCAWSVKDSQPQHFGDGTRLSIL.